A single sample gave rise to the 11 T cell receptor beta chains below, sequenced in a study of blood T cell repertoires in COVID-19. Clones were sequenced by immunoSEQ multiplex PCR, and TCRdb holds only the in-frame ones, with some missing. This sample carries more than 200,000 clones, more than 75% of them seen once, and the ten largest clones take roughly 1.6%. Sequenced material: PBMCs or T cells enriched from blood (not recorded which). The receptors were gathered from a woman in her forties or fifties who had recovered from COVID-19.

This clone was detected a few times. The chain links TRBV28 to TRBJ2-1; TRBD2 matches 10 bases. V shed 4 bases, J shed 5 bases, and the junction held 8 bases outside the gene matches. Per the germline V gene, CDR1 is MDHEN and CDR2 is SYDVKM. The CDR3 is made up of 16 amino acids. Here the CDR3 DNA reads TGTGCCAGCAGTTCGGGAGCGGGAGGGGTTGACAATGAGCAGTTCTTC. Its translation is CASSSGAGGVDNEQFF.

The chain recombines TRBV2 with TRBJ1-4; possible D gene TRBD1, 5 bases. Germline V gives CDR1 SNHLY, CDR2 FYNNEI. CDR3 length: 14 amino acids. V lost 6 bases to trimming and J lost 8 bases, with 16 bases between them. The CDR3 DNA is TGTGCCAGCAGCTGGGGCAGTGGGTTGGAAAAACTGTTTTTT. Translation: CASSWGSGLEKLFF.

The rearrangement links TRBV6-5 to TRBJ2-7; 7 nucleotides agree with TRBD2. Germline loops: CDR1 MNHEY, CDR2 SVGAGI. J lost 7 bases, V lost 0 bases, and 9 bases had no gene match. The CDR3 totals 15 residues. The CDR3 coding sequence is TGTGCCAGCAGTTACTCTAGCGGGCGCACACTGGAGCAGTACTTC. Amino acids: CASSYSSGRTLEQYF.

J is TRBJ2-4 and V is TRBV29-1; 8 bases are shared with TRBD2. V shed 5 bases and J 7 bases; nucleotides not matched to a gene: 10. CDR3 size: 14 residues. The germline gives CDR1 SQVTM, CDR2 ANQGSEA. DNA for the CDR3: TGCAGCGTTAAACCCGGGACTAGTTGGAACATTCAGTACTTC. Translated: CSVKPGTSWNIQYF.

The chain combines TRBV5-1 with TRBJ2-1; 10 nucleotides align to TRBD1. The CDR3 sequence is 15 residues long. Germline V lookup: CDR1 SGHRS, CDR2 YFSETQ. V trimming: 4 bases; J trimming: 7 bases; junction bases outside the gene matches: 8. Here the CDR3 reads CASSPGDRGLNEQFF. The CDR3 DNA reads TGCGCCAGCAGCCCTGGGGACAGGGGCTTGAATGAGCAGTTCTTC.

This clone appeared once. The rearrangement joins TRBV7-2 to TRBJ1-6, with TRBD1 matching over 11 bases. The CDR3 extends over 14 amino acids. V lost 6 bases and J lost 7; bases outside the gene matches: 2. CDR1 SGHTA and CDR2 FQGNSA come from the germline V gene. This chain's CDR3 is CASSWDRGNSPLHF. CDR3 bases: TGTGCCAGCAGTTGGGACAGGGGGAATTCACCCCTCCACTTT.

The chain links TRBV7-2 to TRBJ1-5; the D is unclear. In germline, CDR1 is SGHTA, CDR2 FQGNSA. The CDR3 length is 12 residues. V was trimmed by 4 bases and J by 6 bases, leaving 7 bases between them. The CDR3 region is CASSSPGQPQHF. In nucleotides, the CDR3 is TGTGCCAGCAGCTCCCCAGGTCAGCCCCAGCATTTT. Looking up the rest from reference TRBV7-2 and TRBJ1-5 gives the full variable domain: GAGVSQSPSNKVTEKGKDVELRCDPISGHTALYWYRQSLGQGLEFLIYFQGNSAPDKSGLPSDRFSAERTGGSVSTLTIQRTQQEDSAVYLCASSSPGQPQHFGDGTRLSIL.

J is TRBJ1-1 and V is TRBV6-5, with 8 bases aligning to TRBD1. The CDR3 has 14 residues. V trimming: 6 bases; J trimming: 3 bases; junction bases outside the gene matches: 6. CDR1 is MNHEY, CDR2 SVGAGI, per germline. The CDR3 reads CASRVEQGDTEAFF. As DNA, the CDR3 is TGTGCCAGCAGAGTCGAACAGGGGGACACTGAAGCTTTCTTT.

The chain is built from TRBV10-3 and TRBJ2-7; D remains ambiguous. There are 15 residues in the CDR3. The V gene lost 0 bases and the J gene lost 2 bases, with 11 bases spanning the gap. The germline V gene has CDR1 ENHRY and CDR2 SYGVKD. The CDR3 loop is CAISESFGGAYEQYF. The CDR3, as DNA: TGTGCCATCAGTGAGTCTTTTGGCGGAGCCTACGAGCAGTACTTC.

The rearrangement links TRBV20-1 to TRBJ2-1; 13 bases are shared with TRBD2. The ends lost 3 bases at V and 15 bases at J; junction bases unmatched: 5. This CDR3 is 12 amino acids long. Looked up from germline, CDR1 is DFQATT and CDR2 is SNEGSKA (reference sequence). The CDR3 DNA reads as TGCAGTGCTAGTGGGACTAGCGGGATTGGGTTCTTC. It encodes CSASGTSGIGFF.

J is TRBJ1-3 and V is TRBV2; 12 bases agree with TRBD1. CDR3 length equals 15 residues. The J segment lost 7 bases and the V segment lost 7 bases, leaving 8 bases of the junction unmatched. CDR1 is SNHLY, CDR2 FYNNEI, per germline. The CDR3 DNA reads as TGTGCCAGCAAGGGACAGGGGGCAGGGGGGAACACCATATATTTT. The encoded protein is CASKGQGAGGNTIYF.